This T cell receptor beta chain was retrieved from a study of CD8+ T cells in alopecia areata (dated 2018 in TCRdb). Context from the whole study: The treated patients, all with moderate-to-severe alopecia areata, were enrolled in an open-label pilot trial of oral tofacitinib given at 5 to 10 mg twice daily. Clonality in the scalp was compared among normal scalp (n=4), patchy alopecia areata scalp (n=8), and alopecia totalis/universalis scalp (n=8). immunoSEQ multiplex PCR using 35 Vbeta forward primers and 13 Jbeta reverse primers was used to amplify TCRbeta CDR3 regions. RNA was extracted with the PAXgene miRNA kit for fixed scalp, the miRNeasy kit for PBMCs, and the RNeasy kit for mouse skin. Scalp tissue and sorted CD4+ and CD8+ peripheral blood T cells from patchy and totalis/universalis alopecia areata patients and from healthy controls were covered by human TCRbeta sequencing. In treated patients, disease severity was measured using the SALT score, which gives the percentage of scalp surface area affected. The study used high-throughput TCRbeta sequencing to examine T cell clonal expansion in alopecia areata, in both the C3H/HeJ mouse model and human patients. Patients on tofacitinib were biopsied at baseline and after 4 and 24 weeks of treatment, and several of the patients also had a later scalp biopsy. Patients stayed on tofacitinib for 6 to 18 months and then had 6 months of follow-up off drug so that delayed response and recurrence could be assessed.

The library was made by the immunoSEQ multiplex PCR assay. RNA was extracted from all samples and reverse transcribed into cDNA, which served as template for TCR sequencing. SuperScript III was used to make first-strand cDNA, primed with a 2:1 mix of oligo-dT and random hexamers. A synthetic immune receptor repertoire was used to measure amplification bias, and any remaining bias was corrected computationally. The authors processed their data as follows. Raw reads were preprocessed for error removal, and CDR3 was defined according to IMGT conventions as running from the conserved cysteine to phenylalanine. Clonality was computed as 1 minus the Shannon entropy, with the entropy normalized by log2 of the number of productive unique TCRs. Whether each scalp clone was CD4 or CD8 was inferred by checking scalp TCRbeta sequences against the CD4 and CD8 repertoires from sorted blood. This is the immuneACCESS table as TCRdb keeps it, with only in-frame sequences that have V and J called. A part of the clones is gone; compared with another copy, unresolved V genes explain less than half, and the rest is unexplained. V and J calls and clone size follow that table, whereas D and trimming were derived from the DNA. The sample records roughly 210,000 clones, less than 45% of which are singletons. The ten largest clones capture 2% to 3% of the sample.

This clone was observed a few times. Its antigen is unknown. No much larger clone is present one base from it, and per-base qualities are unavailable. V is shortened by 3 bases, J by 7 bases, and the region joining them spans 19 bases. CDR1 and CDR2 (SQVTM, ANQGSEA) derive from the germline V gene. Its CDR3 holds 15 amino acids, cysteine through phenylalanine. The read is trimmed to its CDR3 DNA, 45 bases read in frame from base 1. On the study overall, not on this receptor specifically: Because the treated cohort was small and had only one nonresponder, larger studies are needed to examine links between baseline CD8+ expansion and response. Tofacitinib significantly decreased scalp clonality and the number of expanded CD8+ clones among the top 100 scalp clones. Shared TCR sequences between patients were less evident than in mice, which may be partly attributable to HLA diversity in the patient population. Compared with normal scalp, lesional scalp, particularly in alopecia totalis/universalis, had higher clonality and more expanded CD8+ clones, which suggests antigenic drive. Many expanded lesional clones persisted in scalp and blood during tofacitinib treatment, which may partly explain relapse after stopping treatment. Resident alphabeta T cells in normal human skin are also sequenced, complicating scalp TCR repertoire analysis, unlike mouse skin dominated by gammadelta T cells.

The treatment or condition label on this specimen signifies: oral pan-JAK inhibitor, 5-10 mg twice daily. Peripheral blood and lesional scalp punch biopsies were obtained from patients with alopecia areata. PBMCs were isolated by density centrifugation and stained for CD3, CD4 and CD8, after which CD4+ and CD8+ T cells were sorted on a FACSAria. In this chain, TRBV29-1 is recombined with TRBJ2-1; the best D guess is TRBD1, with 6 bases matching. This TCR derives from a human donor with alopecia areata. Sequenced here: CD4+ T cells sorted from blood, sampled between weeks 36 and 40, from a patient treated with tofacitinib. CDR3 reads: CSVETAQGYRNEQFF. The bases read TGCAGCGTTGAGACAGCACAGGGATATCGGAATGAGCAGTTCTTC.